Following are 25 T cell receptor beta chains from one sample sequenced in a study of blood T cell repertoires in COVID-19. Sequencing was performed with immunoSEQ multiplex PCR; in TCRdb, only in-frame clones are kept and a portion is missing. The sample holds 110,000 or so clones, around three quarters seen once. Material for sequencing was peripheral blood. These receptors came from a human donor in a cohort sampled during active or convalescent COVID-19.

This chain links TRBV19 with TRBJ2-1, with TRBD2 matching 10 bases. CDR3 length: 15 amino acids. V lost 1 base to trimming and J lost 6 bases; unmatched junction nucleotides: 3. CDR1 is LNHDA, CDR2 SQIVND, per germline (reference sequence). The CDR3 bases are TGTGCCAGTAGTATAGTCAGCGGGGGGGTCAATGAGCAGTTCTTC. Translation: CASSIVSGGVNEQFF.

This clone has just one count. This chain uses TRBV4-3 with TRBJ2-3, with 13 positions matching TRBD2. Germline CDR1 is LGHNA and CDR2 is YSLEER. Germline trimming cut 0 bases from V and 0 bases from J; bases unmatched to any gene: 9. The CDR3 contains 20 residues. This chain's CDR3 is CASSQDLTSGGAGSTDTQYF. The CDR3 DNA follows: TGCGCCAGCAGCCAAGATCTAACTAGCGGGGGGGCCGGCAGCACAGATACGCAGTATTTT.

The chain joins TRBV5-5 to TRBJ1-1; D remains unclear. V shed 0 bases and J shed 7 bases, with 13 bases lying between them. The CDR3 is made up of 14 amino acids. Germline-derived CDR1 and CDR2 are SGHKS and YYEKEE (reference sequence). The CDR3 is CASSLAVDLSEAFF. The CDR3 nucleotides read TGTGCCAGCAGCTTGGCGGTAGATCTAAGTGAAGCTTTCTTT. The whole variable domain, remainder taken from reference TRBV5-5 and TRBJ1-1, is DAGVTQSPTHLIKTRGQQVTLRCSPISGHKSVSWYQQVLGQGPQFIFQYYEKEERGRGNFPDRFSARQFPNYSSELNVNALLLGDSALYLCASSLAVDLSEAFFGQGTRLTVV.

The CDR3 reads CASSQGLAGSGDTQYF. CDR3 sequence (DNA): TGTGCCAGCAGCCAAGGGCTAGCGGGATCGGGAGATACGCAGTATTTT. The chain is built from TRBV7-6 and TRBJ2-3; 9 bases map to TRBD2. This CDR3 spans 16 amino acids. Trimming at V came to 5 bases and at J to 5 bases, leaving 11 bases not matched to a gene. Germline lookup yields CDR1 SGHVS and CDR2 FNYEAQ.

V gene TRBV4-1 combines with J gene TRBJ2-5, with a tentative D call TRBD1 (6 bases). CDR1 and CDR2 from the germline V gene are MGHRA and YSYEKL. The CDR3 is 16 amino acids. V gave up 1 base and J gave up 0 bases, with 12 bases separating them. Here the CDR3 DNA reads TGCGCCAGCAGCCAAGTGGCAGGACAGCACCAAGAGACCCAGTACTTC. Translating it yields CASSQVAGQHQETQYF.

This chain uses TRBV28 with TRBJ2-3; 7 bases line up with TRBD1. The V and J ends lost 5 bases and 5 bases, in that order; junction bases with no gene match: 10. This CDR3 is 15 amino acids long. Germline V gene lookup returns CDR1 MDHEN and CDR2 SYDVKM. This CDR3 reads CASSPSGGPRDTQYF. CDR3 nucleotides: TGTGCCAGCAGTCCATCAGGGGGACCTAGAGATACGCAGTATTTT.

The chain employs TRBV19 and TRBJ1-6; TRBD1 agrees at 9 bases. J lost 5 bases, V lost 7 bases, and 9 bases had no gene match. CDR1 and CDR2 from the germline V gene are LNHDA and SQIVND (reference sequence). This CDR3 is 16 amino acids long. The CDR3: CASTLTGGRDNSPLHF. In nucleotides, the CDR3 is TGTGCCAGTACCCTTACAGGGGGCAGAGATAATTCACCCCTCCACTTT.

J is TRBJ2-5 and V is TRBV18; 8 bases map to TRBD1. After removal of 5 bases from V and 1 base from J, the junction contained 3 bases not matched to a gene. The germline gives CDR1 KGHSH, CDR2 LQKENI. The length of the CDR3 is 14 residues. CDR3 bases: TGTGCCAGCTCAAGAGGACAGGGCCAAGAGACCCAGTACTTC. This translates into CASSRGQGQETQYF.

This clone was seen a handful of times. The CDR3 here is CASSQPGQGADYGYTF. CDR3 DNA sequence: TGTGCCAGCAGCCAACCGGGACAGGGGGCGGACTATGGCTACACCTTC. V is TRBV4-2 and J is TRBJ1-2, with 12 bases identical to TRBD1. V was clipped by 2 bases and J by 3 bases; unmatched bases: 4. From germline, CDR1 is LGHNA and CDR2 YNFKEQ. The CDR3 totals 16 residues.

The chain carries TRBV24-1 and TRBJ2-1, with D maybe TRBD2 (6 bases). Trimming cost V 9 bases and J 4 bases, with 9 bases left between them. This CDR3 has 12 residues. Germline assignment: CDR1 KGHDR and CDR2 SFDVKD. CDR3 protein: CATWGDYNEQFF. The CDR3 nucleotides read TGTGCCACCTGGGGGGATTACAATGAGCAGTTCTTC.

This chain's CDR3 is CAWNREGNQPQHF. Here the CDR3 DNA reads TGTGCCTGGAATAGGGAGGGCAATCAGCCCCAGCATTTT. The chain joins TRBV30 to TRBJ1-5; D unresolved. With 4 bases removed from V and 2 bases from J, the gap between germline ends came to 9 bases. Germline-derived CDR1 and CDR2 are GTSNPN and SVGIG (reference sequence). The CDR3 runs to 13 residues.

The CDR3 is CASSLDLAGLDEQYF. CDR3 sequence (DNA): TGCGCCAGCAGCTTGGACCTAGCGGGACTGGACGAGCAGTACTTC. The V gene is TRBV5-1, the J gene TRBJ2-7; TRBD2 aligns across 9 bases. CDR3 length equals 15 residues. Germline V gene data show CDR1 as SGHRS and CDR2 as YFSETQ. J gave up 5 bases and V 0 bases, and 6 bases lay outside the gene matches.

The V call is TRBV5-4, the J call TRBJ2-2; 11 nucleotides align to TRBD1. The CDR3 contains 16 residues. Germline CDR1 is SGHNT and CDR2 is YYREEE (reference sequence). J lost 5 bases, V lost 2 bases, and 5 bases had no gene match. CDR3 in amino acids: CASSFRDRGMTGELFF. In DNA, the CDR3 is TGTGCCAGCAGCTTCCGGGACAGGGGGATGACCGGGGAGCTGTTTTTT.

The rearrangement links TRBV5-4 to TRBJ1-1, with 9 bases lining up with TRBD1. CDR3 length equals 14 residues. CDR1 is SGHNT, CDR2 YYREEE, per germline (reference sequence). The junction had 14 bases not matched to a gene; V was cut back by 6 bases and J by 11 bases. The CDR3 DNA is TGTGCCAGCACCACACCGGGACAGGGAGGTCGGGCTTTCTTT. It codes for CASTTPGQGGRAFF.

The sample holds a few counts of this clone. The V and J genes are TRBV18 and TRBJ2-7; tentative D call: TRBD1 (6 bases). CDR1 and CDR2 (germline): KGHSH, LQKENI. The CDR3 has 13 amino acids. V gave up 5 bases and J gave up 7 bases, with 15 bases separating them. The CDR3 loop is CASSEDRIGEQYF. The CDR3 coding sequence is TGTGCCAGCTCAGAGGACAGAATCGGGGAGCAGTACTTC.

The rearrangement joins TRBV27 to TRBJ1-5; 8 bases are shared with TRBD1. The germline CDR1 and CDR2 sequences are MNHEY and SMNVEV (reference sequence). V gave up 6 bases and J gave up 2 bases; unmatched junction bases: 9. This CDR3 region has 16 residues. For the CDR3, the DNA is TGTGCCAGCAGGAAAGGACAGGGAGGAGGCAATCAGCCCCAGCATTTT. Protein sequence: CASRKGQGGGNQPQHF.

The chain links TRBV3-1 (or the pseudogene TRBV3-2) to TRBJ1-3; 7 bases align to TRBD1. Germline V CDR1 and CDR2: LGHDT, YNNKEL (reference sequence). CDR3 length equals 15 residues. J was trimmed by 1 base and V by 3 bases; bases with no gene match: 3. The CDR3 sequence is CASSHDRASGNTIYF. The CDR3, as DNA: TGTGCCAGCAGCCACGACAGGGCGTCTGGAAACACCATATATTTT.

As DNA, the CDR3 is TGCGCCAGCAGCCTCCTGGGGGGTCGCGCGAACACCGGGGAGCTGTTTTTT. Residues: CASSLLGGRANTGELFF. The J gene is TRBJ2-2, the V gene TRBV5-1, with D tentatively TRBD2 (6 bases). CDR3 length equals 17 residues. In germline, CDR1 is SGHRS, CDR2 YFSETQ. Trimming left V 4 bases short and J 0 bases short, with 16 bases between.

The gene calls are TRBV7-9 and TRBJ2-3; 11 nucleotides agree with TRBD2. The germline V gene has CDR1 SEHNR and CDR2 FQNEAQ (reference sequence). The CDR3 spans 17 residues. V gave up 4 bases and J gave up 3 bases; unmatched junction bases: 9. CDR3 sequence: CASSWFLAGGLTDTQYF. The CDR3 coding sequence is TGTGCCAGCAGCTGGTTCCTAGCGGGAGGATTGACAGATACGCAGTATTTT.

V is TRBV6-2 or TRBV6-3 and J is TRBJ1-2; a weak D match, TRBD1 (6 bases). The CDR3 has 12 amino acids. Between the trimmed V and J ends, which lost 6 bases and 9 bases, there was a span of 14 bases. Looked up from germline, CDR1 is MNHEY and CDR2 is SVGEGT. CDR3 sequence: CASSNFRGRYTF. The CDR3, as DNA: TGTGCCAGCAGCAACTTCAGGGGCCGCTACACCTTC.

The chain recombines TRBV2 with TRBJ2-1; TRBD2 matches at 9 bases. This CDR3 spans 15 amino acids. Trimming took 3 bases from V and 9 from J; bases not matched to a gene: 9. Germline values: CDR1 SNHLY, CDR2 FYNNEI. The chain's CDR3 is CASSDRLAGYPEQFF. The CDR3 coding sequence is TGTGCCAGCAGTGACAGGCTAGCGGGATACCCTGAGCAGTTCTTC.

The rearrangement uses TRBV2 and TRBJ1-6, with 7 positions matching TRBD1. V was pared by 7 bases and J by 7 bases, with 10 bases of the junction left unmatched. Germline-derived CDR1 and CDR2 are SNHLY and FYNNEI. The CDR3 contains 15 residues. CDR3: CASIDRARGNSPLHF. CDR3 nucleotide sequence: TGTGCCAGCATCGACAGGGCTAGAGGCAATTCACCCCTCCACTTT. The whole variable domain, filled in from reference TRBV2 and TRBJ1-6, reads EPEVTQTPSHQVTQMGQEVILRCVPISNHLYFYWYRQILGQKVEFLVSFYNNEISEKSEIFDDQFSVERPDGSNFTLKIRSTKLEDSAMYFCASIDRARGNSPLHFGNGTRLTVT.

The chain joins TRBV18 to TRBJ1-2, with 7 bases aligning to TRBD1. CDR1 KGHSH and CDR2 LQKENI come from the germline V gene. The V gene end was trimmed by 3 bases and the J gene end by 7 bases; junction bases not matched to a gene: 8. The CDR3 is made up of 14 amino acids. CDR3 nucleotide sequence: TGTGCCAGCTCACCGGAAAACAGGGGTAGTGGCTACACCTTC. Its protein product is CASSPENRGSGYTF.

This clone was recorded a few times. The rearrangement uses TRBV5-6 and TRBJ1-4, with D possibly being TRBD1 (5 bases). CDR3 size: 14 residues. The V gene's germline CDR1 is SGHDT and CDR2 YYEEEE. The V end lost 0 bases, the J end lost 6 bases, and 9 bases lay between the germline ends. CDR3 protein: CASSLAGDYEKLFF. The CDR3 coding sequence is TGTGCCAGCAGCTTGGCTGGGGACTATGAAAAACTGTTTTTT.

J is TRBJ2-2 and V is TRBV4-2, with no clear D. This CDR3 region has 15 residues. Trimming left V 4 bases short and J 0 bases short, with 9 bases between. Germline values: CDR1 LGHNA, CDR2 YNFKEQ. CDR3 loop: CASSLHPTNTGELFF. The CDR3 DNA follows: TGTGCCAGCAGCCTCCACCCTACGAACACCGGGGAGCTGTTTTTT.